This TCR beta chain was observed in a study of T cells in tuberculosis. The V and J ends lost 1 base and 5 bases, in that order; junction bases with no gene match: 5. Germline values: CDR1 SGHVS, CDR2 FQNEAQ. The CDR3 runs 15 residues. Data came from immunoSEQ multiplex PCR; TCRdb stores just in-frame clones and leaves some out. The sample consists of about 41,000 clones, 95% of them appearing once. As for this clone: The antigen remains unidentified.

Points from the study as a whole: GEM motif frequencies gave around 67% accuracy; the GMM repertoire gave about 87%.

Sequencing was carried out using PBMCs. The V and J genes are TRBV7-8 and TRBJ2-5; TRBD2 matches 9 bases. The clonotype comes from a donor aged 10 to 29 with latent tuberculosis or without tuberculosis infection. CDR3 in DNA: TGTGCCAGCAGCTTAGGGGCGGGGGGGCCGGAGACCCAGTACTTC. It yields the protein CASSLGAGGPETQYF.